Listed below are T cell receptor beta chains from one sample, sequenced in a study of cytomegalovirus exposure and HLA in healthy donors. Clones were read by immunoSEQ multiplex PCR, and TCRdb kept only the in-frame ones, dropping some. The data hold 70,000 or so clones, with 94% observed a single time. The source material was PBMCs. The receptors were sampled from a man younger than 35 in good health and CMV-seropositive. CDR3s include the opening cysteine and the closing phenylalanine or tryptophan. Each record gives: CDR3 DNA, CDR3 protein, D gene, J gene, V gene. D genes are given only for firm matches.

DNA: TGTGCCAGCAGTTTAGAGGGGCGGGAGAAACACGAGCAGTACTTC
CDR3: CASSLEGREKHEQYF
D: TRBD2
J: TRBJ2-7
V: TRBV28

DNA: TGTGCCAGCAGTGAAGCTCCCCTAGCTTTATCGTCGCGGTCACAAGAGACCCAGTACTTC
CDR3: CASSEAPLALSSRSQETQYF
D: .
J: TRBJ2-5
V: TRBV2

DNA: TGCGCCAGCAGCCATGCAGGGACTAGCTCCTACAATGAGCAGTTCTTC
CDR3: CASSHAGTSSYNEQFF
D: TRBD2
J: TRBJ2-1
V: TRBV4-1

DNA: TGTGCCAGCAGTTTTGATCCAGCGGGACCCACAGATACGCAGTATTTT
CDR3: CASSFDPAGPTDTQYF
D: TRBD2
J: TRBJ2-3
V: TRBV27

DNA: TGTGCCAGCACGGCGGGTTTAGGGTTTAGGGACGAGCAGTACTTC
CDR3: CASTAGLGFRDEQYF
D: .
J: TRBJ2-7
V: TRBV9

DNA: TGCGCCAGCAGTGACCCGGCAGGGGGCTGGTACTTC
CDR3: CASSDPAGGWYF
D: TRBD1
J: TRBJ2-7
V: TRBV10-2

DNA: TGTGCCAGCACTATGAGCGGGAGTGTAACAGATACGCAGTATTTT
CDR3: CASTMSGSVTDTQYF
D: TRBD2
J: TRBJ2-3
V: TRBV6-5

DNA: TGTGCCAGCAGCCGACAGGGGGCCGCGGATGAGCAGTTCTTC
CDR3: CASSRQGAADEQFF
D: TRBD1
J: TRBJ2-1
V: TRBV6-6

DNA: TGTGCCAGCAGTTTACGACAGGGGGCCAAAAACATTCAGTACTTC
CDR3: CASSLRQGAKNIQYF
D: TRBD1
J: TRBJ2-4
V: TRBV25-1

DNA: TGTGCCAGCAGTTCGCTAGCGGGAGGTGGGATAGCAGATACGCAGTATTTT
CDR3: CASSSLAGGGIADTQYF
D: TRBD2
J: TRBJ2-3
V: TRBV28

DNA: TGCGCCAGCAGCCAAGAGGCTAGCGGAGAGACCCAGTACTTC
CDR3: CASSQEASGETQYF
D: TRBD2
J: TRBJ2-5
V: TRBV4-1

DNA: TGTGCCAGCAGTTCCTCCGGGACTACGAGATACGAGCAGTACTTC
CDR3: CASSSSGTTRYEQYF
D: TRBD2
J: TRBJ2-7
V: TRBV6-5

DNA: TGTGCCTGGACTAGAGGGCTGTCCTACGAGCAGTACTTC
CDR3: CAWTRGLSYEQYF
D: .
J: TRBJ2-7
V: TRBV30

DNA: TGTGCCAGCAGCCAGGGGTCAAAAAAACTGTTTTTT
CDR3: CASSQGSKKLFF
D: .
J: TRBJ1-4
V: TRBV28

DNA: TGCAGCGTAGATACAGGGGGCTCGGAAAAACTGTTTTTT
CDR3: CSVDTGGSEKLFF
D: TRBD1
J: TRBJ1-4
V: TRBV29-1

DNA: TGTGCCATCAGTGAGTGGGGCAGGGAAGAGGACAATCAGCCCCAGCATTTT
CDR3: CAISEWGREEDNQPQHF
D: .
J: TRBJ1-5
V: TRBV10-3

DNA: TGTGCCAGCAGTCTATACTACGAGCAGTACTTC
CDR3: CASSLYYEQYF
D: .
J: TRBJ2-7
V: TRBV6-6

DNA: TGTGCCAGCCGGTTTACTCCGAAAAACATTCAGTACTTC
CDR3: CASRFTPKNIQYF
D: .
J: TRBJ2-4
V: TRBV27

DNA: TGTGCCGCCTCGGGAATGAATGAAAAACTGTTTTTT
CDR3: CAASGMNEKLFF
D: .
J: TRBJ1-4
V: TRBV30

DNA: TGTGCCAGCAGAGATACCGACAGGGGCCTCTACGAGCAGTACTTC
CDR3: CASRDTDRGLYEQYF
D: TRBD1
J: TRBJ2-7
V: TRBV28

DNA: TGTGCCAGCAGCCCCAGGGGCGGGAGAGAGACCCAGTACTTC
CDR3: CASSPRGGRETQYF
D: .
J: TRBJ2-5
V: TRBV9